Below are 29 T cell receptor beta chains sequenced from a single sample in a study of long-term antiretroviral therapy in people with HIV. The run of the v3.0 immunoSEQ assay was at survey level. The protocol was immunoSEQ multiplex PCR, while the TCRdb copy is restricted to in-frame clones and leaves out a portion. The table has 25,000 to 30,000 clones, more than 80% seen once. The sample in question was unsorted PBMCs, obtained 3.2 years before starting antiretroviral therapy. The receptor source for this set is a man aged 50 or older with HIV.

The chain recombines TRBV6-6 with TRBJ2-1; 7 positions match TRBD2. V shed 5 bases and J 5 bases; nucleotides not matched to a gene: 0. Germline CDR1 reads MNHNY; CDR2 reads SVGAGI (reference sequence). This CDR3 spans 12 amino acids. CDR3 protein: CASSGTNNEQFF. The CDR3 coding sequence is TGTGCCAGCAGTGGGACTAACAATGAGCAGTTCTTC.

The chain couples TRBV7-2 to TRBJ2-3; 15 positions agree with TRBD2. V was pared by 5 bases and J by 8 bases, with 5 bases of the junction left unmatched. Per the germline V gene, CDR1 is SGHTA and CDR2 is FQGNSA. The CDR3 loop spans 15 amino acids. CDR3 nucleotides: TGTGCCAGCAGCCGGACTAGCGGGGGGGCCGGTACGCAGTATTTT. Amino acids: CASSRTSGGAGTQYF. Complete variable domain (other parts from reference TRBV7-2 and TRBJ2-3): GAGVSQSPSNKVTEKGKDVELRCDPISGHTALYWYRQSLGQGLEFLIYFQGNSAPDKSGLPSDRFSAERTGGSVSTLTIQRTQQEDSAVYLCASSRTSGGAGTQYFGPGTRLTVL.

The chain combines TRBV5-4 with TRBJ1-1; D is perhaps TRBD1 (5 bases). The V and J ends lost 3 bases and 11 bases respectively, with 14 bases between them. CDR1 SGHNT and CDR2 YYREEE come from the germline V gene (reference sequence). This CDR3 spans 12 amino acids. The CDR3 loop is CASSSVGLRAFF. The DNA for the CDR3 is TGTGCCAGCAGCTCGGTGGGGCTAAGGGCTTTCTTT.

This clone occurred a few times. This chain joins TRBV27 and TRBJ2-7; unclear D gene. V was pared by 3 bases and J by 2 bases, with 8 bases between. This CDR3 contains 13 residues. The germline gives CDR1 MNHEY, CDR2 SMNVEV (reference sequence). The CDR3 bases are TGTGCCAGCAGTTTTGTACCAACCTACGAGCAGTACTTC. Encoded protein: CASSFVPTYEQYF.

The CDR3 protein is CASSGDTHQPQHF. The CDR3 coding sequence is TGCGCCAGCAGTGGGGACACCCATCAGCCCCAGCATTTT. The chain links TRBV4-3 to TRBJ1-5, with D possibly being TRBD1 (6 bases). There are 13 residues in the CDR3. V shed 6 bases and J shed 5 bases, with 11 bases lying between them. Germline CDR1 reads LGHNA; CDR2 reads YSLEER.

This chain links TRBV9 with TRBJ2-7; no clear D gene. V gave up 0 bases and J gave up 4 bases, with 5 bases separating them. There are 12 residues in the CDR3. Per the germline V gene, CDR1 is SGDLS and CDR2 is YYNGEE. The CDR3 spells CASSVVDYEQYF. Here the CDR3 DNA reads TGTGCCAGCAGCGTAGTTGATTACGAGCAGTACTTC.

This clone was counted once. The V call is TRBV9, the J call TRBJ1-3; the match to TRBD1 covers 9 bases. The trim removed 4 bases at V and 8 bases at J, leaving 10 bases unmatched. This CDR3 is 15 amino acids long. Germline V gene sequence: CDR1 SGDLS, CDR2 YYNGEE. The DNA for the CDR3 is TGTGCCAGCAGCCGACGGACAGGGGCGGCGGACACCATATATTTT. Translated: CASSRRTGAADTIYF.

V is TRBV29-1 and J is TRBJ2-1; D is possibly TRBD2 (6 bases). V lost 6 bases and J 8 bases, leaving 11 bases between the germline ends. The CDR3 consists of 11 residues. Germline CDR1 and CDR2: SQVTM and ANQGSEA. The CDR3 sequence is CSVRPGDEQFF. The CDR3 coding sequence is TGCAGCGTCCGCCCGGGGGATGAGCAGTTCTTC.

The chain has TRBV7-2 and TRBJ2-7; 7 nucleotides align to TRBD1. The CDR3 consists of 16 residues. Looked up from germline, CDR1 is SGHTA and CDR2 is FQGNSA. The trim removed 5 bases at V and 2 bases at J, leaving 12 bases unmatched. The CDR3: CASSLTGARPTYEQYF. The DNA of the CDR3 is TGTGCCAGCAGCCTAACAGGGGCCCGACCGACCTACGAGCAGTACTTC. Together with reference TRBV7-2 and TRBJ2-7, the CDR3 gives the full variable domain: GAGVSQSPSNKVTEKGKDVELRCDPISGHTALYWYRQSLGQGLEFLIYFQGNSAPDKSGLPSDRFSAERTGGSVSTLTIQRTQQEDSAVYLCASSLTGARPTYEQYFGPGTRLTVT.

The gene calls are TRBV18 and TRBJ1-6; 11 bases line up with TRBD1. The CDR3 spans 17 residues. Germline values: CDR1 KGHSH, CDR2 LQKENI. V shed 1 base, J shed 7 bases, and the junction held 6 bases outside the gene matches. The CDR3 DNA reads as TGTGCCAGCTCACCACTTCCCGGGACAGGGGGAAATTCACCCCTCCACTTT. This translates into CASSPLPGTGGNSPLHF.

The CDR3 spells CSARDTQYF. Written as DNA, the CDR3 is TGCAGTGCCAGGGATACGCAGTATTTT. This sequence joins TRBV20-1 and TRBJ2-3; no firm D call. V was cut by 6 bases and J by 6 bases, with 4 bases left in between. The CDR3 runs to 9 residues. Germline CDR1 is DFQATT and CDR2 is SNEGSKA (reference sequence).

This chain uses TRBV6-8 with TRBJ2-3; D is ambiguous. This CDR3 has 17 residues. Trimming pared 4 bases from V and 0 bases from J, leaving 17 bases between. Looked up from germline, CDR1 is MNHGY and CDR2 is SAAAGT. Written as DNA, the CDR3 is TGTGCCAGCAGTTGGTGGCCTGAAGGGATTAGCACAGATACGCAGTATTTT. This codes for CASSWWPEGISTDTQYF.

The genes are TRBV5-1 and TRBJ2-5; 7 bases are shared with TRBD2. CDR3 length: 14 residues. V was pared by 6 bases and J by 1 base, with 6 bases of the junction left unmatched. The germline gives CDR1 SGHRS, CDR2 YFSETQ. The CDR3 nucleotides are TGCGCCAGCACCCAGCGGGGCCGCCAAGAGACCCAGTACTTC. It encodes CASTQRGRQETQYF.

The V gene is TRBV7-9, the J gene TRBJ2-7; TRBD1 agrees at 9 bases. The CDR3 runs to 15 residues. In germline, CDR1 is SEHNR, CDR2 FQNEAQ (reference sequence). V lost 2 bases and J lost 9; bases outside the gene matches: 11. CDR3 region: CASSLRGTGISGQYF. CDR3 nucleotides: TGTGCCAGCAGCTTACGGGGGACAGGGATTAGTGGGCAGTACTTC.

V usage is TRBV9 and J usage is TRBJ1-2, with D unresolved. Germline V gives CDR1 SGDLS, CDR2 YYNGEE. With 3 bases removed from V and 2 bases from J, the gap between germline ends came to 14 bases. The CDR3 spans 15 residues. The DNA for the CDR3 is TGTGCCAGCAGCGCCGACATGTCCCCCAACTATGGCTACACCTTC. Protein product: CASSADMSPNYGYTF.

This chain joins TRBV4-1 and TRBJ1-5; D unresolved. Trimming pared 0 bases from V and 0 bases from J, leaving 9 bases between. The CDR3 extends over 16 amino acids. Germline assignment: CDR1 MGHRA and CDR2 YSYEKL. DNA of the CDR3: TGCGCCAGCAGCCAAGACGGCGGTCATAGCAATCAGCCCCAGCATTTT. This encodes CASSQDGGHSNQPQHF.

This clone was detected once. J is TRBJ2-5 and V is TRBV7-9; D gene ambiguous. The ends were cut back, 6 bases at V and 5 bases at J, with 13 bases in the middle. The CDR3 covers 13 residues. Per the germline V gene, CDR1 is SEHNR and CDR2 is FQNEAQ (reference sequence). Here the CDR3 reads CASSSQVRETQYF. The CDR3 DNA is TGTGCCAGCAGTTCCCAGGTGCGGGAGACCCAGTACTTC.

This rearrangement joins TRBV7-3 to TRBJ2-7, with a possible D match to TRBD1 (6 bases). Between the trimmed V and J ends, which lost 0 bases and 5 bases, there was a span of 17 bases. Per germline, CDR1 SGHTA and CDR2 FQGTGA. The CDR3 runs 16 residues. The CDR3 bases are TGTGCCAGCAGCTTAACGGGGCGACAGGCTCGAAACGAGCAGTACTTC. Amino acid sequence: CASSLTGRQARNEQYF.

The gene calls are TRBV28 and TRBJ1-2; the match to TRBD1 covers 12 bases. This CDR3 has 16 amino acids. CDR1 is MDHEN, CDR2 SYDVKM, per germline. Trimming removed 8 bases from V and 7 bases from J; junction bases left unmatched: 14. The DNA for the CDR3 is TGTGCCAGCTCTTCGGGAGGGGGACAGGGGGCGCTTGGCTACACCTTC. Amino acids: CASSSGGGQGALGYTF.

J is TRBJ2-5 and V is TRBV6-5, with D perhaps TRBD2 (5 bases). The germline gives CDR1 MNHEY, CDR2 SVGAGI. This CDR3 spans 13 amino acids. The germline V and J ends were trimmed by 0 bases and 4 bases, with 6 bases remaining between them. CDR3 sequence: CASSYSRVETQYF. DNA for the CDR3: TGTGCCAGCAGTTACTCGAGGGTAGAGACCCAGTACTTC.

The chain is built from TRBV10-3 and TRBJ2-2; 15 bases are a match to TRBD2. The CDR3 loop spans 19 amino acids. Germline lookup yields CDR1 ENHRY and CDR2 SYGVKD. After removal of 3 bases from V and 6 bases from J, the junction contained 11 bases not matched to a gene. The CDR3 loop reads CAISDPGLAGGGTAGELFF. CDR3 DNA: TGTGCCATCAGTGATCCGGGACTAGCGGGGGGAGGTACGGCCGGGGAGCTGTTTTTT.

The chain joins TRBV5-1 to TRBJ2-7; TRBD2 matches 8 bases. CDR1 and CDR2 (germline): SGHRS, YFSETQ. The CDR3 has 16 amino acids. J gave up 5 bases and V 0 bases, and 10 bases lay outside the gene matches. The CDR3 protein is CASSLVSGMPSHEQYF. The CDR3 DNA follows: TGCGCCAGCAGCTTGGTTAGCGGGATGCCTTCCCACGAGCAGTACTTC.

The chain recombines TRBV27 with TRBJ2-7; 7 bases fit TRBD1. The germline V gene encodes CDR1 MNHEY and CDR2 SMNVEV (reference sequence). The V and J ends lost 5 bases and 5 bases, in that order; junction bases with no gene match: 9. This CDR3 has 14 amino acids. Written as DNA, the CDR3 is TGTGCCAGCAGTCAGACGACAGGGTGGGACGAGCAGTACTTC. Encoded protein: CASSQTTGWDEQYF.

The chain links TRBV5-1 to TRBJ2-1; the match to TRBD1 covers 8 bases. Trimming removed 2 bases from V and 7 bases from J; junction bases left unmatched: 11. The germline gives CDR1 SGHRS, CDR2 YFSETQ. CDR3 length: 16 amino acids. CDR3 coding DNA: TGCGCCAGCAGCTTTAACCGACAGGGGAGCGAGAATGAGCAGTTCTTC. Translation: CASSFNRQGSENEQFF.

This sequence joins TRBV11-3 and TRBJ1-3; unclear D gene. V shed 0 bases and J shed 2 bases, with 11 bases lying between them. Germline V gene data show CDR1 as SGHNT and CDR2 as YENEEA. The CDR3 runs 16 residues. The DNA of the CDR3 is TGTGCCAGCAGCTTAGAACGGCGAGGCGCTGGAAACACCATATATTTT. It yields the protein CASSLERRGAGNTIYF.

This clone was detected once. CDR3 nucleotides: TGTGCCAGCAGCTTACAGGTCCCAGAGACCCAGTACTTC. Amino acids: CASSLQVPETQYF. The chain links TRBV5-6 to TRBJ2-5, with D maybe TRBD1 (5 bases). CDR1 SGHDT and CDR2 YYEEEE come from the germline V gene. V was pared by 2 bases and J by 4 bases, with 9 bases between. The CDR3 runs 13 residues.

This sequence joins TRBV5-1 and TRBJ1-1; D is ambiguous. This CDR3 comprises 15 residues. In germline, CDR1 is SGHRS, CDR2 YFSETQ. With 0 bases removed from V and 1 base from J, the gap between germline ends came to 10 bases. The DNA of the CDR3 is TGCGCCAGCAGCTTGGCCGGGGAATCGAACACTGAAGCTTTCTTT. Protein sequence: CASSLAGESNTEAFF.

The rearrangement links TRBV5-4 to TRBJ2-3; no clear D. The CDR3 spans 12 residues. V was clipped by 0 bases and J by 10 bases, with 9 bases between them. Germline loops: CDR1 SGHNT, CDR2 YYREEE (reference sequence). As DNA, the CDR3 is TGTGCCAGCAGCTTGGAACCTTCGCCGCAGTATTTT. Amino acid sequence: CASSLEPSPQYF.

The DNA for the CDR3 is TGCGCCAGCAGCTTGGACAACTATTCCTACGAGCAGTACTTC. Translated, it gives CASSLDNYSYEQYF. This chain joins TRBV5-1 and TRBJ2-7; D unresolved. Deletions cut 0 bases from V and 1 base from J, with 8 bases between. This CDR3 has 14 residues. Germline V CDR1 and CDR2: SGHRS, YFSETQ.